Presented here are 6 T cell receptor beta chains from one specimen sequenced in a study of T-cell memory formation after mild COVID-19. TCRdb used MiXCR to reprocess the 5' RACE reads, holding one entry per CDR3 protein. This table has roughly 350,000 distinct CDR3 sequences, around 28% appearing once. The sample comprised PBMCs or a T cell subset sorted from them (not recorded which). Every receptor here comes from an adult woman who had mild COVID-19 (a few samples of this study predate the infection). Cell type and time point are not known.

This clonotype was counted ten times or more. The rearrangement joins TRBV12-3 or TRBV12-4 to TRBJ1-2, with a weak D call TRBD1 (6 bases). Trimming removed 2 bases at V and 3 bases at J, with 7 bases between. This CDR3 is 13 amino acids long. This CDR3 reads CASSLSGDYGYTF. The CDR3 DNA is TGTGCCAGCAGTTTATCAGGGGACTATGGCTACACCTTC.

In its sample, this clonotype was seen a few times. This chain links TRBV12-3 or TRBV12-4 with TRBJ2-3; 9 bases map to TRBD1. V gave up 4 bases and J gave up 8 bases; unmatched junction bases: 7. The CDR3 totals 14 residues. CDR3 DNA sequence: TGTGCCAGCAGTTCGGGACAGGGACGCCCTACGCAGTATTTT. This encodes CASSSGQGRPTQYF.

This clonotype was seen a single time. The genes are TRBV20-1 and TRBJ1-1, with 7 bases lining up with TRBD1. The V segment lost 5 bases and the J segment 1 base; nucleotides outside the gene matches: 1. The CDR3 runs to 12 residues. CDR1 and CDR2 (germline): DFQATT, SNEGSKA (reference sequence). In DNA, the CDR3 is TGCAGTGCTTGGGACAGGAACACTGAAGCTTTCTTT. It encodes CSAWDRNTEAFF.

This clonotype appeared a few times. The chain employs TRBV6-5 and TRBJ2-2, with 7 nucleotides matching TRBD1. CDR1 is MNHEY, CDR2 SVGAGI, per germline. The junction had 5 bases not matched to a gene; V was cut back by 5 bases and J by 5 bases. The CDR3 spans 14 residues. In DNA form, the CDR3 reads TGTGCCAGCAGTAACGAACAGGGGACCGGGGAGCTGTTTTTT. Encoded protein: CASSNEQGTGELFF.

The chain combines TRBV6-5 with TRBJ1-1, with D uncertain. Trimming pared 8 bases from V and 0 bases from J, leaving 10 bases between. CDR1 and CDR2 (germline): MNHEY, SVGAGI. The CDR3 totals 13 residues. CDR3 bases: TGTGCCAGCGTTCGCGGGCTGAACACTGAAGCTTTCTTT. It encodes CASVRGLNTEAFF.

The chain employs TRBV29-1 and TRBJ1-2, with a possible D match to TRBD1 (5 bases). This CDR3 comprises 13 residues. Germline lookup yields CDR1 SQVTM and CDR2 ANQGSEA. Between the trimmed V and J ends, which lost 4 bases and 2 bases, there was a span of 11 bases. The CDR3 DNA sequence: TGCAGCGTTGGAGGGCAGGGAAACTATGGCTACACCTTC. It encodes CSVGGQGNYGYTF.